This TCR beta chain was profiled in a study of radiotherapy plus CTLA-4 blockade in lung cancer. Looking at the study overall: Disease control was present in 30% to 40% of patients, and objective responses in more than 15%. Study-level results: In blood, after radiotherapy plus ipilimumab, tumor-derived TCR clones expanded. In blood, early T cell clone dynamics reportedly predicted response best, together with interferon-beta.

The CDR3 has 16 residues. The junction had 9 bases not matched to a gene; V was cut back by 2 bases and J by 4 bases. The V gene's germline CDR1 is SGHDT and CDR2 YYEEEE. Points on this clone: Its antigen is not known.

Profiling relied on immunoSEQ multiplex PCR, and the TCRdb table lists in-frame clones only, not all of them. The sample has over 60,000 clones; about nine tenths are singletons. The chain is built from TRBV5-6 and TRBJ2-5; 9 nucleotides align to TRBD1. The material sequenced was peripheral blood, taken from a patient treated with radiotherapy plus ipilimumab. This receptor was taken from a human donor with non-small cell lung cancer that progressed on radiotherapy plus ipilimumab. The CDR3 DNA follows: TGTGCCAGCAGCTTTCGCGACAGGGGGTTTGGAGAGACCCAGTACTTC. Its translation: CASSFRDRGFGETQYF.